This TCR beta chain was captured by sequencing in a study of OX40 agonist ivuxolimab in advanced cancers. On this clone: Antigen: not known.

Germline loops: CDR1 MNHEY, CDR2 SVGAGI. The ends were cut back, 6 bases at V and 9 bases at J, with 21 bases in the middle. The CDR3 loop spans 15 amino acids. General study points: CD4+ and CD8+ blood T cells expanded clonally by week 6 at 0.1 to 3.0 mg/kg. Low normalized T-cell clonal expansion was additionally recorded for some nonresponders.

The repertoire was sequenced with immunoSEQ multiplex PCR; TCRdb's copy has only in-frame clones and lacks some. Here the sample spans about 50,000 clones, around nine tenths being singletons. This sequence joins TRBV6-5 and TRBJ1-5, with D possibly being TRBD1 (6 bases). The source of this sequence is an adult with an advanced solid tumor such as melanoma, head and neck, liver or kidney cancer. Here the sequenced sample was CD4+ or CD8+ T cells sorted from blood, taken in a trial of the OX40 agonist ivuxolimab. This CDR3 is CASSPTVGSRGPQHF. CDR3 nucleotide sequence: TGTGCCAGCAGCCCCACCGTTGGTTCCAGGGGGCCCCAGCATTTT.